This TCR beta chain was captured by sequencing in a study of shared clonotypes between healthy human individuals. Study-level information: CD4 naive cells filled three plates per donor, CD4 memory three, CD8 naive two and CD8 memory one. The study, taken as a whole, reports: With a few donors compared, approximately 5% of naive CD4 clonotypes were shared.

The data were produced by immunoSEQ multiplex PCR, yet TCRdb's version contains in-frame clones alone and is incomplete. The sample holds 1,500,000 or so clones; roughly 98.5% are singletons and the top ten take around 0.38%. On this clone: Its antigen is unknown.

The CDR3 totals 12 residues. The germline V and J ends were trimmed by 8 bases and 8 bases, with 18 bases remaining between them. In germline, CDR1 is GTSNPN, CDR2 SVGIG (reference sequence). The receptor's source is a man aged 25 to 40 in good health. The rearrangement joins TRBV30 to TRBJ1-2; D is undetermined. Sequencing was done on a sample of naive CD4+ T cells sorted from blood. Subset of the sample: CD45RA+ positively selected. CDR3 sequence (DNA): TGTGCCGTCATCGGGAAAGTTCGCGGCTACACCTTC. It yields the protein CAVIGKVRGYTF.